The 25 T cell receptor beta chains given below trace back to one sample, sequenced in a study of molecular identifiers for immune sequencing clone quantification. TCRdb redid the calling of the PCR reads with MiXCR, one entry per CDR3 protein. This sample yields some 96,000 distinct CDR3 sequences, of which approximately 24% are seen a single time; around 0.92% belongs to the top ten. The sequenced material came from naive CD8+ T cells from blood, with Jurkat cell RNA spiked in. Subset indicated: FACS-sorted CD8+CD4-CCR7+CD45RA+ naive T cells. These receptors were obtained from a human donor in good health. Some libraries in this study had Jurkat cell RNA spiked in.

Regarding this clonotype: A much larger clone is a single base away; this may be a read error. V gene TRBV7-2 combines with J gene TRBJ2-5, with 11 bases lining up with TRBD1. Trimming took 3 bases from V and 4 from J; bases not matched to a gene: 7. Germline CDR1 SGHTA, CDR2 FQGNSA. This CDR3 is built from 16 residues. In nucleotides, the CDR3 is TGTGCCAGCAGCTTCCTACATGGGACAGGGGGAGAGACCCAGTACTTC. As protein: CASSFLHGTGGETQYF. Full variable domain (rest looked up from reference TRBV7-2 and TRBJ2-5): GAGVSQSPSNKVTEKGKDVELRCDPISGHTALYWYRQSLGQGLEFLIYFQGNSAPDKSGLPSDRFSAERTGGSVSTLTIQRTQQEDSAVYLCASSFLHGTGGETQYFGPGTRLLVL.

This chain joins TRBV7-9 and TRBJ1-5; possibly TRBD1 for D (5 bases). Germline assignment: CDR1 SEHNR and CDR2 FQNEAQ (reference sequence). CDR3 size: 15 residues. With 2 bases removed from V and 7 bases from J, the gap between germline ends came to 15 bases. The CDR3 here is CASSLYKGGEQPQHF. The CDR3 DNA is TGTGCCAGCAGCTTATACAAGGGAGGGGAACAGCCCCAGCATTTT.

In regard to this clonotype: With a much larger clone just one base away, this may be a read error. The chain has TRBV5-3 and TRBJ2-7; 9 bases align to TRBD1. TRBV5-3 is an ORF for which the function is uncertain. V shed 8 bases and J 6 bases; nucleotides not matched to a gene: 9. The CDR3 sequence is 13 residues long. DNA for the CDR3: TGTGCCAGCGGCTGGGGACAGGGCGGCGAGCAGTACTTC. Its translation: CASGWGQGGEQYF.

This clonotype has a count of ten or more. The chain couples TRBV12-3 or TRBV12-4 to TRBJ1-1; no definite D call. Between the trimmed V and J ends, which lost 3 bases and 3 bases, there was a span of 11 bases. The CDR3 contains 14 residues. The CDR3 here is CASSFTKLDTEAFF. Here the CDR3 DNA reads TGTGCCAGCAGTTTCACGAAGTTGGACACTGAAGCTTTCTTT.

This clonotype was detected many times. The chain joins TRBV11-2 to TRBJ2-3; the match to TRBD2 covers 7 bases. Trimming removed 5 bases from V and 4 bases from J; junction bases left unmatched: 6. The CDR3 covers 14 residues. CDR1 is SGHAT and CDR2 is FQNNGV in the germline V gene. CDR3 protein: CASSQGEGPDTQYF. CDR3 sequence (DNA): TGTGCCAGCAGCCAAGGGGAGGGACCAGATACGCAGTATTTT.

Remarks on this clonotype: With a much larger clone just one base away, this may be a read error. The gene calls are TRBV28 and TRBJ1-5, with TRBD1 matching over 7 bases. This CDR3 spans 15 amino acids. The V gene's germline CDR1 is MDHEN and CDR2 SYDVKM. CDR3: CASSGDRAGYQLQHF. DNA of the CDR3: TGTGCCAGCAGTGGTGACAGGGCAGGTTACCAGCTCCAGCATTTT.

This clonotype was counted many times. The chain links TRBV27 to TRBJ2-7, with D uncertain. Deletions cut 8 bases from V and 0 bases from J, with 8 bases between. CDR1 and CDR2 (germline): MNHEY, SMNVEV (reference sequence). The CDR3 spans 12 residues. The CDR3 region is CASSGPSYEQYF. The DNA for the CDR3 is TGTGCCAGCTCCGGGCCCTCCTACGAGCAGTACTTC.

This chain uses TRBV2 with TRBJ2-1; D uncertain. The CDR3 loop spans 14 amino acids. V gave up 7 bases and J gave up 0 bases, with 10 bases separating them. Germline CDR1 and CDR2: SNHLY and FYNNEI. In DNA, the CDR3 is TGTGCCAGCAATCAAAGAAGCTCCTACAATGAGCAGTTCTTC. Its translation is CASNQRSSYNEQFF.

V and J are TRBV7-8 and TRBJ2-3; D unclear. The germline V gene encodes CDR1 SGHVS and CDR2 FQNEAQ. Trimming took 11 bases from V and 6 from J, leaving 21 bases between them. This CDR3 has 14 residues. As DNA, the CDR3 is TGTGCCCGCCGCTTAAGAACGCCGGGCGATACGCAGTATTTT. This codes for CARRLRTPGDTQYF.

A remark on this clonotype: An end of the junction does not agree with germline; a read error may underlie this. This chain joins TRBV19 and TRBJ2-7; D is unresolved. CDR1 is LNHDA, CDR2 SQIVND, per germline (reference sequence). The CDR3 covers 13 residues. The CDR3 is CASSIAQFNEQNF. CDR3 nucleotide sequence: TGTGCCAGTAGTATAGCACAGTTTAACGAGCAGAACTTC.

This clonotype was found a few times. V is TRBV20-1 and J is TRBJ2-7; D remains unclear. The CDR3 runs to 15 residues. CDR1 is DFQATT and CDR2 is SNEGSKA in the germline V gene (reference sequence). V was trimmed by 0 bases and J by 0 bases, leaving 12 bases between them. CDR3 coding DNA: TGCAGTGCTAGAGATCTGGGGTCTAGCTCCTACGAGCAGTACTTC. Protein: CSARDLGSSSYEQYF.

This clonotype was seen repeatedly, ten times or more. The rearrangement joins TRBV7-9 to TRBJ2-1, with 10 bases fitting TRBD1. Germline CDR1 is SEHNR and CDR2 is FQNEAQ (reference sequence). This CDR3 contains 15 residues. V shed 6 bases and J 3 bases; nucleotides not matched to a gene: 5. DNA of the CDR3: TGTGCCAGCAGTCCGACAGGGGGCATCTACAATGAGCAGTTCTTC. Protein product: CASSPTGGIYNEQFF.

CDR3 sequence reads: CASLSENHDEQFF. The CDR3 nucleotides are TGTGCCAGCTTGTCGGAGAATCACGATGAGCAGTTCTTC. The V call is TRBV7-9, the J call TRBJ2-1; D remains unclear. The CDR3 is 13 amino acids. Germline-derived CDR1 and CDR2 are SEHNR and FQNEAQ (reference sequence). V was trimmed by 8 bases and J by 8 bases, leaving 16 bases between them.

In this sample, this clonotype turned up many times. This chain joins TRBV2 and TRBJ1-2; D is undetermined. V was clipped by 7 bases and J by 1 base, with 10 bases between them. Germline loops: CDR1 SNHLY, CDR2 FYNNEI. CDR3 size: 13 residues. The CDR3 DNA reads TGTGCCAGCACCCTAATGGGTAACTATGGCTACACCTTC. This encodes CASTLMGNYGYTF.

This clonotype was recorded at least ten times. This chain uses TRBV11-2 with TRBJ2-1, with a possible D match to TRBD2 (6 bases). Germline CDR1 is SGHAT and CDR2 is FQNNGV. The V and J ends lost 5 bases and 3 bases respectively, with 11 bases between them. The CDR3 length is 14 residues. CDR3 in amino acids: CASSAREDYNEQFF. The CDR3 DNA reads as TGTGCCAGCAGCGCTAGGGAGGACTACAATGAGCAGTTCTTC.

This clonotype was detected ten times or more. In nucleotides, the CDR3 is TGCGCCAGCAGCTTGGAGGGTAGCACAGATACGCAGTATTTT. This encodes CASSLEGSTDTQYF. The J gene is TRBJ2-3, the V gene TRBV5-1, with D unclear. This CDR3 comprises 14 residues. CDR1 and CDR2 from the germline V gene are SGHRS and YFSETQ. V was trimmed by 0 bases and J by 0 bases, leaving 5 bases between them.

The genes are TRBV25-1 and TRBJ2-1; a weak D match, TRBD2 (5 bases). CDR3 length: 12 amino acids. Germline CDR1 reads MGHDK; CDR2 reads SYGVNS. V lost 8 bases and J 5 bases, leaving 10 bases between the germline ends. The CDR3 sequence is CASGRFHNEQFF. For the CDR3, the DNA is TGTGCCAGCGGGAGATTCCACAATGAGCAGTTCTTC.

This clonotype was seen many times. The genes are TRBV6-5 and TRBJ2-7; 9 nucleotides agree with TRBD1. The CDR3 extends over 16 amino acids. Germline CDR1 reads MNHEY; CDR2 reads SVGAGI. J was trimmed by 5 bases and V by 0 bases; bases with no gene match: 8. CDR3 coding DNA: TGTGCCAGCAGTTACTCGGTCGACAGGGGGTGGAACGAGCAGTACTTC. Translated, it gives CASSYSVDRGWNEQYF.

The V and J genes are TRBV29-1 and TRBJ2-7, with 11 bases aligning to TRBD1. CDR1 and CDR2 from the germline V gene are SQVTM and ANQGSEA. The V gene end was trimmed by 3 bases and the J gene end by 5 bases; junction bases not matched to a gene: 12. The CDR3 extends over 16 amino acids. The chain's CDR3 is CSVEFPLGTGGNEQYF. The CDR3, as DNA: TGCAGCGTTGAGTTCCCGCTCGGGACAGGGGGTAACGAGCAGTACTTC.

At least ten counts were recorded for this clonotype. V usage is TRBV7-8 and J usage is TRBJ2-3, with 13 bases that match TRBD2. CDR1 and CDR2 from the germline V gene are SGHVS and FQNEAQ. J lost 4 bases, V lost 1 base, and 5 bases had no gene match. The CDR3 is made up of 17 amino acids. CDR3 nucleotide sequence: TGTGCCAGCAGCTTAGAATGGGGACTAGCGGGGTCAGATACGCAGTATTTT. This encodes CASSLEWGLAGSDTQYF. The complete variable domain, with remaining parts taken from reference TRBV7-8 and TRBJ2-3, reads GAGVSQSPRYKVAKRGQDVALRCDPISGHVSLFWYQQALGQGPEFLTYFQNEAQLDKSGLPSDRFFAERPEGSVSTLKIQRTQQEDSAVYLCASSLEWGLAGSDTQYFGPGTRLTVL.

This clonotype appeared a few times. V and J are TRBV20-1 and TRBJ1-5; perhaps TRBD1 as D (5 bases). The CDR3 has 15 amino acids. Germline loops: CDR1 DFQATT, CDR2 SNEGSKA (reference sequence). V was cut by 4 bases and J by 5 bases, with 18 bases left in between. This CDR3 reads CSATKDTFPDQPQHF. The DNA of the CDR3 is TGCAGTGCTACCAAGGACACTTTTCCGGATCAGCCCCAGCATTTT.

This clonotype was detected ten times or more. The rearrangement uses TRBV28 and TRBJ2-7; TRBD1 aligns across 8 bases. The CDR3 has 13 amino acids. Germline loops: CDR1 MDHEN, CDR2 SYDVKM. V was pared by 8 bases and J by 0 bases, with 3 bases of the junction left unmatched. CDR3 in DNA: TGTGCCAGCGGACAGGGACCCTCCTACGAGCAGTACTTC. It yields the protein CASGQGPSYEQYF.

As to this clonotype: Relative to the germline gene, one junction end is altered; a read error may explain this. The V gene is TRBV4-1, the J gene TRBJ2-7; possibly TRBD1 or TRBD2 for D (5 bases each). The CDR3 has 17 residues. Germline-derived CDR1 and CDR2 are MGHRA and YSYEKL. As DNA, the CDR3 is TGCGCCCGCAGCCAAGAGGTTTCGGCAGGGACGTCCTACGAGCAGTACTTC. It translates to CARSQEVSAGTSYEQYF.

The chain recombines TRBV27 with TRBJ2-3; D is possibly TRBD2 (5 bases). Germline loops: CDR1 MNHEY, CDR2 SMNVEV (reference sequence). V was pared by 3 bases and J by 0 bases, with 13 bases between. CDR3 length equals 16 residues. For the CDR3, the DNA is TGTGCCAGCAGTTTCCAGCGGACTTCTAGCACAGATACGCAGTATTTT. Its translation is CASSFQRTSSTDTQYF.

This clonotype was picked up a small number of times. Since a much larger clone is just one base distant, this may be a read error. This sequence joins TRBV20-1 and TRBJ2-6, with D possibly matching TRBD1 (6 bases). The CDR3 runs to 16 residues. CDR1 and CDR2 from the germline V gene are DFQATT and SNEGSKA (reference sequence). The CDR3 nucleotides are TGCAGTGCTACTACAGGGACCAGCTCTGGGGCCACCGTCCTGACTTTC. Protein product: CSATTGTSSGATVLTF.